This T cell receptor beta chain was found in a study of T cell responses to AZD1222 COVID-19 vaccine. Study at large: Doses given second, at about 4 or about 12 weeks, were pooled.

TCRdb's table, derived via immunoSEQ multiplex PCR, lists solely in-frame clones and lacks some. Counted here are some 130,000 clones, roughly nine tenths occurring once; the ten biggest clones make up less than 8.5%. Regarding this clone: The target antigen is unknown.

Whole-study findings and limits: The number of AZD1222 recipients seropositive at baseline was only 5 to 7. Mostly white British, mostly female donors; authors suggested clonal diversity may be underestimated. Reports say nearly half of spike-specific TCRs go after unmutated variant regions.

V gave up 8 bases and J gave up 4 bases; unmatched junction bases: 4. Germline assignment: CDR1 ENHRY and CDR2 SYGVKD. This CDR3 comprises 13 residues. This material consisted of peripheral blood, taken on day 0 of AZD1222 vaccination. The rearrangement links TRBV10-3 to TRBJ1-5; 8 bases align to TRBD1. The receptor comes from an adult in good health. This chain's CDR3 is CAIAGTGNQPQHF. In DNA form, the CDR3 reads TGTGCCATCGCCGGGACAGGTAATCAGCCCCAGCATTTT.